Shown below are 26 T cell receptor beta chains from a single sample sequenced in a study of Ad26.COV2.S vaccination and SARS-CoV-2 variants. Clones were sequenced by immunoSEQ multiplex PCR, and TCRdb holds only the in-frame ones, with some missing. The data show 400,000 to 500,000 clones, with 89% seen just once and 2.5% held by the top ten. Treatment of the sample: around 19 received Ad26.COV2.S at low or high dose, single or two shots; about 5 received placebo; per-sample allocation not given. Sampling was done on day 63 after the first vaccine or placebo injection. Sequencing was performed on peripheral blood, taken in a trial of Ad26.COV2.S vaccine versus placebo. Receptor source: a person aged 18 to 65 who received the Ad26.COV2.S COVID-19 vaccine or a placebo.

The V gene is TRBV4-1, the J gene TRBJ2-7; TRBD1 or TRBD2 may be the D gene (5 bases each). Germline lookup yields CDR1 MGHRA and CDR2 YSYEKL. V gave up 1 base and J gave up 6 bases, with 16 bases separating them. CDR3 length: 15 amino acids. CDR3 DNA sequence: TGCGCCAGCAGCCAAGGTTTGGGGGTCATCCGCGAGCAGTACTTC. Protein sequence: CASSQGLGVIREQYF.

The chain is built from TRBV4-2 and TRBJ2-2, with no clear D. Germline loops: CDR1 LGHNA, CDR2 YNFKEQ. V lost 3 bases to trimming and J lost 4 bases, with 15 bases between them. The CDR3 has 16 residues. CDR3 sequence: CASSHQRAGGTGELFF. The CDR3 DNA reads TGTGCCAGCAGCCACCAAAGGGCCGGCGGCACCGGGGAGCTGTTTTTT.

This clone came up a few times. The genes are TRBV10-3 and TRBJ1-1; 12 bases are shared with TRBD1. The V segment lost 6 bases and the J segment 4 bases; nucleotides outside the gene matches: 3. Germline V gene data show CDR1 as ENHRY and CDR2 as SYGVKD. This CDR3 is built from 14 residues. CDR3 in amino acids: CAIRGQGAATEAFF. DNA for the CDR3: TGTGCCATCAGGGGACAGGGGGCCGCCACTGAAGCTTTCTTT.

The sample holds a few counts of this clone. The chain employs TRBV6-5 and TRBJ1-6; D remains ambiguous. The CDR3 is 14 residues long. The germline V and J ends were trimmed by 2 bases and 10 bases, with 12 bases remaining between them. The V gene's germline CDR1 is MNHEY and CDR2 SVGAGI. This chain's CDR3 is CASSYHGSQSPLHF. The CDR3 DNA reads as TGTGCCAGCAGTTACCACGGGTCTCAGTCACCCCTCCACTTT.

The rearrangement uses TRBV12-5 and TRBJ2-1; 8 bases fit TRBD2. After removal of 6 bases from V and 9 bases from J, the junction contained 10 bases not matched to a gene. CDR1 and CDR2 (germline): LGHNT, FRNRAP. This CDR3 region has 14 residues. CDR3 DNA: TGTGCTAGTGGACTACGGACTAGCCGGGGTGAGCAGTTCTTC. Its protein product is CASGLRTSRGEQFF.

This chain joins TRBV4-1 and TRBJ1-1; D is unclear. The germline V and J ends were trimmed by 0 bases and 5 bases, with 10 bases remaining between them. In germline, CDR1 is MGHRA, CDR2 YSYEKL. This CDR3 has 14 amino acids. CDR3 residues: CASSQDLIGTEAFF. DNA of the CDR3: TGCGCCAGCAGCCAAGATCTAATTGGGACTGAAGCTTTCTTT.

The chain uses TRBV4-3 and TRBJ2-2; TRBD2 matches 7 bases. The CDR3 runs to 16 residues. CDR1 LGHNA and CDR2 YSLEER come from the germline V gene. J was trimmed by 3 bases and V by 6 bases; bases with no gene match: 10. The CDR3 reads CASSPTAGGDTGELFF. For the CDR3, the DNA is TGCGCCAGCAGTCCAACAGCTGGGGGGGACACCGGGGAGCTGTTTTTT.

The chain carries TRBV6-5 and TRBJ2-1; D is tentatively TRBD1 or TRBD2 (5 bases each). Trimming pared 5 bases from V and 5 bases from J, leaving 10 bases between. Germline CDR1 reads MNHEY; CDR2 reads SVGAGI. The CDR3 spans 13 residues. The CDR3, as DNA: TGTGCCAGCAGTAGGGACGTTCACAATGAGCAGTTCTTC. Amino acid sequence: CASSRDVHNEQFF.

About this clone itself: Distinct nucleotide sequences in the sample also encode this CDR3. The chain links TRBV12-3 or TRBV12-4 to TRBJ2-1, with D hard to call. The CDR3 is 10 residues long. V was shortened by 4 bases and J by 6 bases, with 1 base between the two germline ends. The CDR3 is CASSSNEQFF. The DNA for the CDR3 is TGTGCCAGCAGTTCCAATGAGCAGTTCTTC.

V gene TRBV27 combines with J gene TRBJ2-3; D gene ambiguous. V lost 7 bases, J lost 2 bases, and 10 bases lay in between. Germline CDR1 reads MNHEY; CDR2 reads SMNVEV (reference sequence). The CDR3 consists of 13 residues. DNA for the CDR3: TGTGCCAGCACATACCTCAACACAGATACGCAGTATTTT. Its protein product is CASTYLNTDTQYF.

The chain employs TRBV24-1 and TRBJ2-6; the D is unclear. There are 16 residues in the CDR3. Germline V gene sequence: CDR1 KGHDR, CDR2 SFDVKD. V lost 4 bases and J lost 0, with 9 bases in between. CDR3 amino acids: CATSDPTGSGANVLTF. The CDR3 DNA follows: TGTGCCACCAGTGACCCGACTGGCTCTGGGGCCAACGTCCTGACTTTC.

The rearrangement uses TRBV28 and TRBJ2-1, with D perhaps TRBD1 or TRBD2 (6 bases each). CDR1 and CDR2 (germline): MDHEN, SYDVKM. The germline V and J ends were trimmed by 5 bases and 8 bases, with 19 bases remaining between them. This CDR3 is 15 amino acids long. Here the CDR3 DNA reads TGTGCCAGCAGTACCGGGACGGAGGGGGTCGATGAGCAGTTCTTC. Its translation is CASSTGTEGVDEQFF. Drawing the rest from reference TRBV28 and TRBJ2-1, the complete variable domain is DVKVTQSSRYLVKRTGEKVFLECVQDMDHENMFWYRQDPGLGLRLIYFSYDVKMKEKGDIPEGYSVSREKKERFSLILESASTNQTSMYLCASSTGTEGVDEQFFGPGTRLTVL.

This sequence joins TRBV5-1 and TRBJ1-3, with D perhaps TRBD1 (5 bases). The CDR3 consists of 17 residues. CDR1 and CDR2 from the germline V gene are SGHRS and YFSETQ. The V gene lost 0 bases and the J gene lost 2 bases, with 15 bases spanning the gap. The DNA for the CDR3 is TGCGCCAGCAGCTTGGGCCCCCGGGGGACCACTGGAAACACCATATATTTT. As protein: CASSLGPRGTTGNTIYF. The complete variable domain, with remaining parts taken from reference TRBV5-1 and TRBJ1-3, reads KAGVTQTPRYLIKTRGQQVTLSCSPISGHRSVSWYQQTPGQGLQFLFEYFSETQRNKGNFPGRFSGRQFSNSRSEMNVSTLELGDSALYLCASSLGPRGTTGNTIYFGEGSWLTVV.

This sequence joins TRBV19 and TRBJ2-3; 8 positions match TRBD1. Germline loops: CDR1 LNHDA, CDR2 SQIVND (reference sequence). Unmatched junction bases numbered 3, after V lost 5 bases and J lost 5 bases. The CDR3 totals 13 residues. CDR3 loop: CASSLQGEDTQYF. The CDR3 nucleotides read TGTGCCAGTAGTCTACAGGGGGAAGATACGCAGTATTTT.

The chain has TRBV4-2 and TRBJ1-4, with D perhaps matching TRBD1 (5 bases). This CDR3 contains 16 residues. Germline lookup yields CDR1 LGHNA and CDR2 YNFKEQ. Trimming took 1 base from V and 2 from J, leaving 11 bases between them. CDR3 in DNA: TGTGCCAGCAGCCAAGTTCGGGGGGAGACTAATGAAAAACTGTTTTTT. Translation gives CASSQVRGETNEKLFF.

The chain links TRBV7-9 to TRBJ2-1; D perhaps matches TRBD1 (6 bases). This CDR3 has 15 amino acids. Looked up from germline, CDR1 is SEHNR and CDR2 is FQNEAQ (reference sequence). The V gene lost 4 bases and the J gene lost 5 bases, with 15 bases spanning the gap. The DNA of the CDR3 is TGTGCCAGCAGCTCGTACAGGGTCAGCGACAATGAGCAGTTCTTC. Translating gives CASSSYRVSDNEQFF.

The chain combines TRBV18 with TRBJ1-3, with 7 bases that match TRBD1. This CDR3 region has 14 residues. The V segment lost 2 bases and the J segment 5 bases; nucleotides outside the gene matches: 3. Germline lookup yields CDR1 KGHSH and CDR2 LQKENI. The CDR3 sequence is CASSPGQARNTIYF. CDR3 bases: TGTGCCAGCTCACCAGGACAGGCACGAAACACCATATATTTT.

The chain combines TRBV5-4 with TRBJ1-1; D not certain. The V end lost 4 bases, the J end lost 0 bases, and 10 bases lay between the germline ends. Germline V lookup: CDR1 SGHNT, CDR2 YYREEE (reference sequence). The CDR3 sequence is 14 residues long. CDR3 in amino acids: CASSDSTVNTEAFF. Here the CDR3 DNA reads TGTGCCAGCAGCGATTCCACGGTGAACACTGAAGCTTTCTTT. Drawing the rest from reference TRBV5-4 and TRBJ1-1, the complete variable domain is ETGVTQSPTHLIKTRGQQVTLRCSSQSGHNTVSWYQQALGQGPQFIFQYYREEENGRGNFPPRFSGLQFPNYSSELNVNALELDDSALYLCASSDSTVNTEAFFGQGTRLTVV.

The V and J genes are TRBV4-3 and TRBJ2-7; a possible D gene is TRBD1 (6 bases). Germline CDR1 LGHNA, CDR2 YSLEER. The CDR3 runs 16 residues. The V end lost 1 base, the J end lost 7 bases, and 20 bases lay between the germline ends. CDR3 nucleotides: TGCGCCAGCAGCCAAGTTCTGTACAGGGAAGTAATGGAGCAGTACTTC. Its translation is CASSQVLYREVMEQYF.

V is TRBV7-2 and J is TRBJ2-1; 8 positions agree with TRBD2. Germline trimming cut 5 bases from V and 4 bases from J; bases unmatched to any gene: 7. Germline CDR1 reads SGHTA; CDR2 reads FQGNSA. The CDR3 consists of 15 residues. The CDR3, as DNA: TGTGCCAGCAGCGTGAGCGGGGGCGGATACAATGAGCAGTTCTTC. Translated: CASSVSGGGYNEQFF.

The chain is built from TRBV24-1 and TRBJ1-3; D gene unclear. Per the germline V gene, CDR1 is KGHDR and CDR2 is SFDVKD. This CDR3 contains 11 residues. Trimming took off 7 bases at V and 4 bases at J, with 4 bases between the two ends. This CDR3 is CATRAGNTIYF. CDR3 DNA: TGTGCCACCAGGGCAGGAAACACCATATATTTT.

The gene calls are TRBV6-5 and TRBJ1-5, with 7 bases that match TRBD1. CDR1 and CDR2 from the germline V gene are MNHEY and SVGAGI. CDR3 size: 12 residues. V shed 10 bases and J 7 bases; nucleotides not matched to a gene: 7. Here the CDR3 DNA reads TGTGCCACGAGACAGGGAGCACAGCCCCAGCATTTT. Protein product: CATRQGAQPQHF.

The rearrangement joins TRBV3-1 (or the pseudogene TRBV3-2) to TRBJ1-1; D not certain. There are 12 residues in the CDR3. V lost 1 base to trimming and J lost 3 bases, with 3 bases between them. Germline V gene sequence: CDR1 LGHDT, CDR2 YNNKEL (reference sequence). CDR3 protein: CASSQGYTEAFF. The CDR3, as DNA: TGTGCCAGCAGCCAAGGGTACACTGAAGCTTTCTTT.

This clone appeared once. As DNA, the CDR3 is TGTGCCAGCAGCTTAATAGGCGGGGAGCTGTTTTTT. Residues: CASSLIGGELFF. The chain is built from TRBV7-9 and TRBJ2-2; D unclear. Trimming pared 2 bases from V and 7 bases from J, leaving 5 bases between. The CDR3 spans 12 residues. CDR1 and CDR2 from the germline V gene are SEHNR and FQNEAQ (reference sequence).

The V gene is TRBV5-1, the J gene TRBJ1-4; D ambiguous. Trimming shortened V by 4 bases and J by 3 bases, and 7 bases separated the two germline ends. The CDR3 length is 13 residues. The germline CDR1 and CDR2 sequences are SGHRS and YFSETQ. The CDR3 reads CASSPSSNEKLFF. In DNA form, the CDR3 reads TGCGCCAGCAGCCCGTCCTCTAATGAAAAACTGTTTTTT.

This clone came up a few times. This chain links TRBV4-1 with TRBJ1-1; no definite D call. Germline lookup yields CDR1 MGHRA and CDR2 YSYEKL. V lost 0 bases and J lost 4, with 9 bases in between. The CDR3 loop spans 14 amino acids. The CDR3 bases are TGCGCCAGCAGCCAAGATCATGAGTCCACTGAAGCTTTCTTT. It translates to CASSQDHESTEAFF.